This T cell receptor beta chain was identified during a study of human T cells and chemical hapten exposure (dated by TCRdb to the early 2020s). A note on the overall study: For sensitization, 2% DPC in acetone was applied to a 2 cm by 2 cm area of upper inner arm skin. Throughout the approximately 25-week study period, patients were also given weekly therapeutic DPC doses on the scalp. Patch testing on the upper back used Finn chambers containing 0.01% DPC, with scoring done after 6 days according to International Contact Dermatitis Research Group standards. Alopecia areata with under or over 50% scalp involvement, alopecia totalis and alopecia universalis were represented in the patient cohort, which was mostly female. Libraries were combined into a pool for sequencing, and differences in TCR yield between samples came mainly from small differences in library volumes within the pool. The study tracked peripheral blood TCR repertoire changes in vivo during primary and secondary sensitization to the hapten diphenylcyclopropenone (DPC) in alopecia patients. Blood samples were taken from patients before sensitization (week 0) and at 2, 6 and about 24 weeks after DPC sensitization. For TCR sequencing, blood came from 25 to 35 alopecia patients at anywhere from one to four time points (pre-sensitization, 2, 6 and 24 weeks). Summary of the overall study and its limitations: DPC sensitization did not change the number of TCRs with a frequency above 1 in 1000, and there was no evidence of changes in global repertoire structure. Repeated subsampling changed both the strength of the expansion versus patch-test correlation and the threshold at which that correlation became significant. Patch test score was positively correlated with the number of PT1 expanded TCRs, with significance at thresholds 8, 16 and 32 but not at 4. Compared with pre-sensitization or healthy control sets, expanded TCRs formed significantly more large CDR3 similarity clusters, which is consistent with antigen-driven responses. Because all patients had alopecia, a presumed autoimmune disease, the immune response of the patients might differ from that of healthy individuals.

Taken with the paper, the label for time point translates to: patch test 1, 2 weeks after DPC sensitization. Interpreted using the paper, the treatment or condition label stands for: therapeutic diphenylcyclopropenone sensitization with weekly scalp DPC. Blood at each patch-test visit was drawn before the patch test was applied. Patients were eligible if aged 18 to 70, diagnosed with alopecia and judged suitable for DPC therapy, and pregnant patients were excluded. Total RNA was isolated from unfractionated whole blood collected in Tempus Blood RNA tubes. There are many counts of this clonotype. Its recognized antigen is unknown. The sample holds no much larger clone one base away, and base qualities are not on file. The receptor library was made with RACE. The sequencer was a NextSeq 500. During library preparation, unique molecular identifiers were attached to individual cDNA molecules so that TCRs could be counted quantitatively and reproducibly. Each blood RNA sample was used to sequence both TCR alpha and TCR beta chains. In the original analysis: The median number of TCRs per sample was 95,638, ranging from about 23,224 to 700,000. V, J and CDR3 annotation of the TCR reads was carried out using the Decombinator software suite. Every sample was subsampled to the same number of TCRs (28,000) for the PS versus PT1 abundance plots. TCRs were defined as expanded if absent before sensitization and observed at least eight times at the 2-week time point. TCRdb reworked the public reads: Q25 trimming with fastp, MiXCR clone assembly, productive beta chains retained. CDR3 protein duplicates are merged, each entry listing the most common genes and DNA. The V and J calls follow TCRdb's processing rather than the paper's. This sample has 350,000 or so distinct CDR3 sequences in its table, and around 7% of those were observed once. The ten largest clones take up less than 10% of the sample.

Counted from cysteine to phenylalanine, this CDR3 has 14 amino acids. The only DNA kept is the CDR3, 42 bases in frame from the first base. The receptor was isolated from a woman aged 18-35 years with alopecia areata. Some clones in this sample may be carry-over from other donors' samples. Recombination connected TRBV21-1 to TRBJ2-1; the table's D gene call, TRBD1, was not cross checked with the DNA. TRBV21-1 is a pseudogene segment. The source was whole blood, collected in connection with sensitization to the hapten diphenylcyclopropenone (DPC). The CDR3 sequence is CASSSRDRDNEQFF. The DNA reads TGTGCCAGCAGCAGCCGGGACAGAGACAATGAGCAGTTCTTC.